Listed below are T cell receptor beta chains from one sample, sequenced in a study of early T cells in non-severe SARS-CoV-2 infection. TCRdb passed the 5' RACE reads through MiXCR, listing each CDR3 protein once. The sample holds some 77,000 distinct CDR3 sequences; 9.5% to 15% are singletons and the top ten take around 16%. Sequenced material: whole blood, taken at baseline. These receptors were taken from an adult who was a healthcare worker with PCR-confirmed SARS-CoV-2 infection or an uninfected control (not recorded which). The donor label of this sample is uncertain. The CDR3 runs from the conserved cysteine through the conserved F or W. The D gene is left open where the match is weak. Expanded clones get a size class; other rows say once, few or many, or leave the size out.

.	TRBV18	.	TRBJ1-4	CASSTRGEKLFF	TGTGCCAGCTCAACTCGAGGCGAAAAACTGTTTTTT
.	TRBV10-3	TRBD2	TRBJ2-1	CAIRGTSGDSYNEQFF	TGTGCCATCAGGGGGACTAGCGGAGACTCCTACAATGAGCAGTTCTTC
few	TRBV19	TRBD2	TRBJ2-3	CASSRLAASTDTQYF	TGTGCCAGTAGCAGACTAGCGGCTAGCACAGATACGCAGTATTTT
.	TRBV7-9	.	TRBJ2-5	CASSPAGAGYETQYF	TGTGCCAGCAGCCCCGCGGGCGCGGGGTACGAGACCCAGTACTTC
few	TRBV11-3	.	TRBJ2-2	CASSLEWVTGELFF	TGTGCCAGCAGCTTAGAATGGGTCACCGGGGAGCTGTTTTTT
many	TRBV2	.	TRBJ2-1	CASSEGISYNEQFF	TGTGCCAGCAGTGAAGGGATCTCCTACAATGAGCAGTTCTTC
.	TRBV27	.	TRBJ1-1	CASSPGYLEANTEAFF	TGTGCCAGCAGCCCAGGCTACCTGGAGGCGAACACTGAAGCTTTCTTT
few	TRBV30	.	TRBJ1-1	CAWSVNRETEAFF	TGTGCCTGGAGTGTAAATAGGGAAACTGAAGCTTTCTTT
.	TRBV4-3	TRBD2	TRBJ2-7	CASSQEKRGAYEQYF	TGCGCCAGCAGCCAGGAAAAGCGGGGGGCCTACGAGCAGTACTTC
.	TRBV24-1	.	TRBJ2-2	CATSSGEEELFF	TGTGCCACCAGTTCCGGGGAAGAGGAGCTGTTTTTT
many	TRBV5-8	.	TRBJ1-5	CASRQNNQPQHF	TGTGCCAGCAGACAGAATAATCAGCCCCAGCATTTT
few	TRBV12-3/TRBV12-4	.	TRBJ2-2	CASNILAATGELFF	TGTGCCAGCAACATCCTGGCAGCCACCGGGGAGCTGTTTTTT
.	TRBV7-9	.	TRBJ2-2	CASTRGGFGELFF	TGTGCCAGCACCCGTGGAGGATTCGGGGAGCTGTTTTTT
few	TRBV4-3	.	TRBJ2-7	CASSQDHLGRTEQYF	TGCGCCAGCAGCCAAGATCATCTGGGAAGAACCGAGCAGTACTTC
few	TRBV3-1	.	TRBJ2-7	CASSQLGSYSYEQYF	TGTGCCAGCAGCCAATTGGGGTCGTACTCCTACGAGCAGTACTTC
.	TRBV5-1	.	TRBJ2-2	CASTSRERVTGELFF	TGCGCCAGTACCTCCAGGGAAAGGGTGACCGGGGAGCTGTTTTTT
many	TRBV5-1	TRBD1	TRBJ1-3	CASSATGVNSGNTIYF	TGCGCCAGCAGCGCGACAGGGGTAAACTCTGGAAACACCATATATTTT
many	TRBV24-1	TRBD2	TRBJ2-1	CATSEPRAGDNEQFF	TGTGCCACCAGTGAGCCCCGAGCGGGGGACAATGAGCAGTTCTTC
.	TRBV3-1	.	TRBJ2-2	CASSQGPGELFF	TGTGCCAGCAGCCAAGGCCCCGGGGAGCTGTTTTTT
few	TRBV5-1	.	TRBJ2-2	CASTDLVTGELFF	TGCGCCAGCACCGATCTGGTCACCGGGGAGCTGTTTTTT
many	TRBV3-1	TRBD1	TRBJ2-5	CASRRTGDETQYF	TGTGCCAGCAGGCGGACAGGGGATGAGACCCAGTACTTC
.	TRBV14	TRBD1	TRBJ1-1	CASSQGADRDAFF	TGTGCCAGCAGCCAAGGTGCGGACAGGGACGCTTTCTTT
.	TRBV29-1	TRBD2	TRBJ2-3	CSVRTSGRGADTQYF	TGCAGCGTCCGGACTAGCGGGAGGGGGGCAGATACGCAGTATTTT
many	TRBV30	.	TRBJ2-2	CAWSRKGAGELFF	TGTGCCTGGAGTAGGAAGGGGGCCGGGGAGCTGTTTTTT
many	TRBV6-1	.	TRBJ1-5	CAGQSGDQPQHF	TGTGCCGGACAATCAGGGGATCAGCCCCAGCATTTT
.	TRBV4-3	.	TRBJ1-2	CASSQALPGSSYGYTF	TGCGCCAGCAGCCAAGCATTGCCCGGATCCAGTTATGGCTACACCTTC
.	TRBV11-2	.	TRBJ2-5	CASSFLRQQETQYF	TGTGCCAGCAGCTTCCTCCGACAGCAAGAGACCCAGTACTTC
many	TRBV11-2	TRBD1	TRBJ1-5	CASSLGTGSDQPQHF	TGTGCCAGCAGCCTGGGGACAGGGTCGGATCAGCCCCAGCATTTT
.	TRBV7-2	.	TRBJ2-3	CASSSPAVRNTQYF	TGTGCCAGCAGCTCCCCGGCAGTCCGGAATACGCAGTATTTT
.	TRBV5-1	.	TRBJ1-6	CASSAGPYNSPLHF	TGCGCCAGCAGCGCGGGACCGTATAATTCACCCCTCCACTTT
many	TRBV5-1	.	TRBJ2-7	CASSGLSSYEQYF	TGCGCCAGCAGCGGACTTTCCTCCTACGAGCAGTACTTC
many	TRBV18	.	TRBJ2-4	CASSPPVGGGQYF	TGTGCCAGCTCACCACCGGTAGGGGGTGGTCAGTACTTC
.	TRBV7-9	TRBD1	TRBJ2-1	CASSLALRQGADNEQFF	TGTGCCAGCAGCTTAGCGCTGCGGCAGGGGGCCGACAATGAGCAGTTCTTC
.	TRBV6-6	.	TRBJ2-7	CASSYSLGTYEQYF	TGTGCCAGCAGTTACTCGTTGGGTACCTACGAGCAGTACTTC
many	TRBV4-1	.	TRBJ2-7	CASSQDEGHSSYEQYF	TGCGCCAGCAGCCAAGATGAGGGACATAGCTCCTACGAGCAGTACTTC
.	TRBV12-3/TRBV12-4	TRBD1	TRBJ2-7	CASSPGTGGFEQYF	TGTGCCAGCAGTCCCGGGACAGGGGGGTTCGAGCAGTACTTC
.	TRBV15	TRBD1	TRBJ1-6	CATSTTSTGTNSPLHF	TGTGCCACCAGCACAACTTCGACAGGGACCAATTCACCCCTCCACTTT
few	TRBV29-1	.	TRBJ1-4	CSVEAPDEKLFF	TGCAGCGTTGAGGCGCCAGATGAAAAACTGTTTTTT
few	TRBV24-1	.	TRBJ2-2	CATSGLGVDGELFF	TGTGCCACCAGTGGGTTGGGGGTTGACGGGGAGCTGTTTTTT
many	TRBV12-3/TRBV12-4	TRBD1	TRBJ1-1	CASSSTRDRYPEAFF	TGTGCCAGCAGCTCGACCCGGGACAGGTACCCTGAAGCTTTCTTT
.	TRBV3-1	.	TRBJ2-1	CASSQDPRSSYNEQFF	TGTGCCAGCAGCCAAGACCCCAGAAGCTCCTACAATGAGCAGTTCTTC
many	TRBV5-1	.	TRBJ1-5	CASSLDVLQPQHF	TGCGCCAGCAGCTTGGATGTGTTGCAGCCCCAGCATTTT
.	TRBV7-9	.	TRBJ1-4	CASSLGGLRREKLFF	TGTGCCAGCAGCTTAGGCGGGCTACGGAGGGAAAAACTGTTTTTT
.	TRBV15	.	TRBJ2-7	CATSRDRRVGGEQYF	TGTGCCACCAGCAGAGATCGGAGGGTCGGGGGCGAGCAGTACTTC
.	TRBV7-9	.	TRBJ1-6	CASSYFATQPNSPLHF	TGTGCCAGCAGCTATTTCGCAACCCAACCTAATTCACCCCTCCACTTT
few	TRBV9	.	TRBJ2-7	CASSVGSQPDEQYF	TGTGCCAGCAGCGTAGGGTCTCAACCGGACGAGCAGTACTTC
.	TRBV12-3/TRBV12-4	.	TRBJ2-1	CASSLPQQGEPQNYYNEQFF	TGTGCCAGCAGTTTACCACAACAGGGAGAACCTCAAAACTACTACAATGAGCAGTTCTTC
.	TRBV4-1	TRBD2	TRBJ2-5	CASSQGPAGIETQYF	TGCGCCAGCAGCCAGGGTCCAGCGGGGATCGAGACCCAGTACTTC
few	TRBV2	TRBD2	TRBJ2-5	CASRVTSGNRKTQYF	TGTGCCAGCAGGGTAACTAGCGGGAATCGCAAGACCCAGTACTTC
.	TRBV4-1	TRBD2	TRBJ2-7	CASSQLRGEGPSYEQYF	TGCGCCAGCAGCCAGCTACGGGGGGAGGGCCCATCCTACGAGCAGTACTTC
.	TRBV10-3	TRBD2	TRBJ2-7	CAIRELGLAGVEQYF	TGTGCCATCAGAGAACTGGGACTAGCGGGAGTCGAGCAGTACTTC
.	TRBV5-5	TRBD2	TRBJ2-3	CASSLIAGVGEDTQYF	TGTGCCAGCAGCTTGATAGCGGGGGTGGGAGAAGATACGCAGTATTTT
.	TRBV10-3	.	TRBJ2-3	CAIINWSGSRPIEGQFTDTQYF	TGTGCCATCATAAACTGGTCCGGGTCACGACCAATAGAAGGACAGTTCACAGATACGCAGTATTTT